This paragraph reports one TCR beta chain. The specificity of this receptor is unknown. Per-nucleotide qualities are absent, and no much larger clonotype sits a single base away. Trimming removed 8 bases from V and 5 bases from J; the gene matches leave 5 bases unexplained. The CDR3 measures 13 amino acids from cysteine to phenylalanine. Left in the record is the CDR3 DNA by itself, 39 bases read in frame from the first base. The sample originates from a study of blood T cell repertoires in COVID-19 (dated by TCRdb to the early 2020s). For context, the study as a whole: Samples covering the acute and convalescent phases of COVID-19 were provided by collaborators in the United States, Italy and Spain. The material from the prospective study consisted of cDNA or gDNA derived from T cells, B-cell-depleted T cells, or PBMCs. Deeply sampled blood TCRbeta repertoires from subjects exposed to, actively infected with, or recovered from COVID-19 were included in the dataset. The repertoires were released in a freely available public database intended as a resource for research on the immune response to SARS-CoV-2. The samples were drawn from two sources: the first 160 participants of the ongoing ImmuneRACE study, and 1,200 or so subjects contributed by 6 global collaborators. Nearly every sample came with metadata listing a de-identified subject ID, COVID-19 status, age in years and sex. Where HLA class I and class II types were available, the types were taken from metadata supplied by the sample provider, not from assay-based typing.

Study-wide findings and limitations: The quantity of clinical and demographic metadata differed by source and by participant and was supplied without curation.

The collaborating institutions used their own protocols to collect whole blood in K2EDTA tubes. For TCRbeta analysis, collaborators shipped samples in one of three forms: frozen whole blood, isolated PBMCs, or DNA extracted from either of those sample types. TCRbeta CDR3 regions were amplified from genomic DNA using the immunoSEQ Assay, a bias-controlled multiplex PCR. As for the original processing: Within the assay, amplification of reference gene primers was used to estimate how many nucleated cells each sample contained. To quantify the absolute abundance of each unique TCRbeta CDR3 rearrangement, sequence reads were collapsed and filtered. For each sample, productive Simpson clonality was calculated as the square root of Simpson's diversity index across productive rearrangements. The source is immuneACCESS, and TCRdb retained only in-frame sequences with V and J called. Part of the clones is not carried over; for the studies checked, unresolved V genes explain less than half of this, and the remainder is unexplained. That table furnishes V, J and clone size, whereas the DNA furnished D and trimming. The table for this sample lists 270,000 or so clones; roughly 91% of them were counted only once. The biggest ten clones account for approximately 4.3% of the sample.

The chain couples TRBV12-3 or TRBV12-4 to TRBJ2-3, with 9 junctional bases fitting TRBD1. Sequencing used peripheral blood. The source is a man aged 40-50 years with acute or convalescent COVID-19. The CDR3 corresponds to CASLTGGLDTQYF. The DNA sequence is TGTGCCAGCCTCACAGGGGGCTTAGATACGCAGTATTTT.